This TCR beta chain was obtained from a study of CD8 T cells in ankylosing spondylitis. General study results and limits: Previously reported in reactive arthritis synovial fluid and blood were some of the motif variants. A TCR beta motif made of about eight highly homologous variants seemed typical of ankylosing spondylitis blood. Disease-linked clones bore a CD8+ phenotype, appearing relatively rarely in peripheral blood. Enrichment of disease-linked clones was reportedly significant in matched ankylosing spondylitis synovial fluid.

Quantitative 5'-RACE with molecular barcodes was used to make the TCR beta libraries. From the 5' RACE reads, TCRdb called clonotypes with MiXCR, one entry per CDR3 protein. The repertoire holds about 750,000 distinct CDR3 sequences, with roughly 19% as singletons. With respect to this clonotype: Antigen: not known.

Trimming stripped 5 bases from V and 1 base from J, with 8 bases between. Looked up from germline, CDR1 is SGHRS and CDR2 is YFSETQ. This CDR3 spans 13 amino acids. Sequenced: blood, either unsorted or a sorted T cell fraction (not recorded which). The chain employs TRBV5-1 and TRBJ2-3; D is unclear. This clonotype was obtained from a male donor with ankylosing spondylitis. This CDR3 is CASRNSGTDTQYF. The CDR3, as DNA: TGCGCCAGCAGGAACTCCGGCACAGATACGCAGTATTTT.